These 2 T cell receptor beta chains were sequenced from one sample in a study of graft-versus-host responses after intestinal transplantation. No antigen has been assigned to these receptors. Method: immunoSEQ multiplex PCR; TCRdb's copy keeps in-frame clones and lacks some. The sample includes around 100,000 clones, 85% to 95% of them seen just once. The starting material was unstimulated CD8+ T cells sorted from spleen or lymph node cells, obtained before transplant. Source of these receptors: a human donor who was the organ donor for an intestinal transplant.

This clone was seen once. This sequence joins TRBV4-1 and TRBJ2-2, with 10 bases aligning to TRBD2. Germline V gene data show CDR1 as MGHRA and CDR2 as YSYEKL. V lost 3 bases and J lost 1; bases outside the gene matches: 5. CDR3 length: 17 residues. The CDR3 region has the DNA TGCGCCAGCAGCCATCCCCCTAGCGGGAGGAACACCGGGGAGCTGTTTTTT. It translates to CASSHPPSGRNTGELFF.

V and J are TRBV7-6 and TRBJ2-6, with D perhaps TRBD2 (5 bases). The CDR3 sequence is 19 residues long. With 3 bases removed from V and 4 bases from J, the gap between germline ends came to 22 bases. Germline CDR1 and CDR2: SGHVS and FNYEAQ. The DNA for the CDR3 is TGTGCCAGCAGCTTCAGAAGATTTGGACTGGATTCGGGGGCCAACGTCCTGACTTTC. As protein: CASSFRRFGLDSGANVLTF.